Presented here are 25 T cell receptor beta chains from one specimen sequenced in a study of shared clonotypes between healthy human individuals (dated by TCRdb to about 2020). CD8 naive samples were CD45RO-negative cells positively selected for CCR7, giving a CD45RA+CCR7+ population that excluded TemRA cells. Library creation used the immunoSEQ multiplex PCR assay. The immuneACCESS repertoire file appears here via TCRdb, limited to in-frame rearrangements. These files lack a portion of the clones; in checked studies, under half of the deficit traces to unresolved V genes, and the cause of the others is not known. This sample has about 1.9 million clones in its table, and over 85% of those were observed once. Jointly, the top ten make up approximately 1.6% of the sample. The sample comprised naive CD8+ T cells from PBMCs. The sample's cell subset or site, from its label and the paper: CD45RA+CCR7+. These TCRs come from a man aged 18 to 29 in good health. Some clones in this sample may be carry-over from other donors' samples.

The V gene is TRBV5-5, the J gene TRBJ2-2, with D possibly being TRBD2 (6 bases). Germline values: CDR1 SGHKS, CDR2 YYEKEE (reference sequence). The CDR3 is made up of 17 amino acids. Between the trimmed V and J ends, which lost 2 bases and 4 bases, there was a span of 18 bases. The CDR3 region is CASSLYPLGGGTGELFF. In nucleotides, the CDR3 is TGTGCCAGCAGCTTATATCCTCTGGGGGGAGGCACCGGGGAGCTGTTTTTT.

This chain links TRBV28 with TRBJ2-5; TRBD1 agrees at 9 bases. The CDR3 has 15 residues. The V segment lost 4 bases and the J segment 5 bases; nucleotides outside the gene matches: 8. Per germline, CDR1 MDHEN and CDR2 SYDVKM. The CDR3 protein is CASSSPTGGMETQYF. For the CDR3, the DNA is TGTGCCAGCAGTTCCCCCACAGGGGGCATGGAGACCCAGTACTTC.

In regard to this clone: Additional DNA sequences in this sample encode the identical CDR3. The chain combines TRBV27 with TRBJ1-5; 8 bases fit TRBD1. V was clipped by 3 bases and J by 1 base; unmatched bases: 2. This CDR3 has 15 residues. Germline V gene data show CDR1 as MNHEY and CDR2 as SMNVEV (reference sequence). CDR3 protein: CASSFTGGSNQPQHF. In DNA, the CDR3 is TGTGCCAGCAGTTTTACAGGGGGAAGCAATCAGCCCCAGCATTTT.

The chain couples TRBV28 to TRBJ1-5, with D unclear. The V gene's germline CDR1 is MDHEN and CDR2 SYDVKM. V shed 3 bases and J shed 7 bases, with 10 bases lying between them. The CDR3 totals 13 residues. The chain's CDR3 is CASSLRGWQPQHF. Here the CDR3 DNA reads TGTGCCAGCAGTTTGCGGGGATGGCAGCCCCAGCATTTT. The full variable domain, rest sourced from reference TRBV28 and TRBJ1-5, is DVKVTQSSRYLVKRTGEKVFLECVQDMDHENMFWYRQDPGLGLRLIYFSYDVKMKEKGDIPEGYSVSREKKERFSLILESASTNQTSMYLCASSLRGWQPQHFGDGTRLSIL.

This clone was seen only once. In the same sample, other DNA sequences code for this CDR3. The V call is TRBV27, the J call TRBJ2-3; 7 bases line up with TRBD1. J gave up 1 base and V 4 bases, and 5 bases lay outside the gene matches. The CDR3 contains 15 residues. Germline CDR1 and CDR2: MNHEY and SMNVEV (reference sequence). The CDR3 DNA sequence: TGTGCCAGCAGTTCCCTCGGACAGGGCACAGATACGCAGTATTTT. Protein: CASSSLGQGTDTQYF.

Only a few counts were recorded for this clone. This chain links TRBV4-1 with TRBJ1-1; D gene uncertain. Germline V gene sequence: CDR1 MGHRA, CDR2 YSYEKL. V lost 2 bases and J lost 0, with 16 bases in between. The CDR3 sequence is 17 residues long. DNA of the CDR3: TGCGCCAGCAGCCAACCTTCCCTAGGCGCAATGAACACTGAAGCTTTCTTT. This codes for CASSQPSLGAMNTEAFF.

The rearrangement joins TRBV16 to TRBJ1-2; no definite D call. Germline-derived CDR1 and CDR2 are KGHSY and FQNENV. V was clipped by 0 bases and J by 6 bases, with 14 bases between them. The CDR3 has 15 amino acids. CDR3 sequence: CASSQSKAGVNGYTF. The CDR3 DNA reads TGTGCCAGCAGCCAATCGAAGGCTGGGGTGAATGGCTACACCTTC.

With regard to this clone: Other DNA sequences in this sample translate to the same CDR3. This chain joins TRBV5-6 and TRBJ2-2, with D possibly matching TRBD2 (5 bases). With 2 bases removed from V and 2 bases from J, the gap between germline ends came to 7 bases. Germline V lookup: CDR1 SGHDT, CDR2 YYEEEE. This CDR3 spans 14 amino acids. The chain's CDR3 is CASSFGENTGELFF. The CDR3 DNA is TGTGCCAGCAGCTTCGGGGAAAACACCGGGGAGCTGTTTTTT.

J is TRBJ1-1 and V is TRBV2; D is ambiguous. V gave up 2 bases and J gave up 5 bases, with 12 bases separating them. Looked up from germline, CDR1 is SNHLY and CDR2 is FYNNEI. The length of the CDR3 is 14 residues. CDR3 residues: CASSESQVPTEAFF. The CDR3 bases are TGTGCCAGCAGTGAATCCCAGGTACCGACTGAAGCTTTCTTT.

The chain recombines TRBV19 with TRBJ1-1; D is possibly TRBD1 (6 bases). V was clipped by 3 bases and J by 2 bases, with 13 bases between them. Germline CDR1 LNHDA, CDR2 SQIVND (reference sequence). The CDR3 covers 15 residues. CDR3 residues: CASSIWGAYNTEAFF. The CDR3 nucleotides are TGTGCCAGTAGTATTTGGGGGGCGTATAACACTGAAGCTTTCTTT.

The J gene is TRBJ2-3, the V gene TRBV5-1; D might be TRBD1 (7 bases). Trimming stripped 5 bases from V and 2 bases from J, with 15 bases between. Germline V gene lookup returns CDR1 SGHRS and CDR2 YFSETQ. This CDR3 has 15 residues. The CDR3 region is CASSWGDSPTDTQYF. The CDR3 DNA reads TGCGCCAGCAGTTGGGGGGACAGTCCCACAGATACGCAGTATTTT. Full variable domain (outside the CDR3, taken from reference TRBV5-1 and TRBJ2-3): KAGVTQTPRYLIKTRGQQVTLSCSPISGHRSVSWYQQTPGQGLQFLFEYFSETQRNKGNFPGRFSGRQFSNSRSEMNVSTLELGDSALYLCASSWGDSPTDTQYFGPGTRLTVL.

This sequence joins TRBV6-6 and TRBJ1-1; no clear D. The CDR3 is made up of 13 amino acids. Germline V gene lookup returns CDR1 MNHNY and CDR2 SVGAGI (reference sequence). V was clipped by 2 bases and J by 5 bases, with 9 bases between them. CDR3 nucleotide sequence: TGTGCCAGCAGTTACAACTCACGGACTGAAGCTTTCTTT. Residues: CASSYNSRTEAFF.

V usage is TRBV15 and J usage is TRBJ1-2, with D possibly TRBD1 on 6 matching bases. CDR3 size: 15 residues. CDR1 and CDR2 from the germline V gene are LNHNV and YYDKDF (reference sequence). The V end lost 4 bases, the J end lost 2 bases, and 14 bases lay between the germline ends. Written as DNA, the CDR3 is TGTGCCACCAGCACAGCGGACAGTGAAAACTATGGCTACACCTTC. This gives the protein CATSTADSENYGYTF. Filled out from reference TRBV15 and TRBJ1-2, the complete variable domain reads DAMVIQNPRYQVTQFGKPVTLSCSQTLNHNVMYWYQQKSSQAPKLLFHYYDKDFNNEADTPDNFQSRRPNTSFCFLDIRSPGLGDTAMYLCATSTADSENYGYTFGSGTRLTVV.

In regard to this clone: Other nucleotide sequences in the sample specify the same CDR3. V gene TRBV6-5 combines with J gene TRBJ1-4; no reliable D call. Germline V gene data show CDR1 as MNHEY and CDR2 as SVGAGI. The CDR3 loop spans 10 amino acids. Trimming removed 8 bases at V and 7 bases at J, with 5 bases between. The CDR3 bases are TGTGCCAGCCTCGGTGAAAAACTGTTTTTT. This codes for CASLGEKLFF.

This clone came up once. The chain joins TRBV28 to TRBJ2-3; D unclear. V lost 1 base, J lost 6 bases, and 14 bases lay in between. The CDR3 sequence is 15 residues long. CDR1 is MDHEN, CDR2 SYDVKM, per germline. The CDR3 reads CASSLLWASGDTQYF. In nucleotides, the CDR3 is TGTGCCAGCAGTTTATTGTGGGCCAGTGGGGATACGCAGTATTTT.

The gene calls are TRBV4-1 and TRBJ2-7; TRBD2 matches 7 bases. The CDR3 is 16 amino acids. Per the germline V gene, CDR1 is MGHRA and CDR2 is YSYEKL. The junction had 7 bases not matched to a gene; V was cut back by 0 bases and J by 2 bases. CDR3 DNA: TGCGCCAGCAGCCAAGATTGGGAGGGTGTCCCCTACGAGCAGTACTTC. Translated: CASSQDWEGVPYEQYF.

The chain recombines TRBV19 with TRBJ2-7, with D perhaps being TRBD1 or TRBD2 (5 bases each). Trimming pared 1 base from V and 8 bases from J, leaving 15 bases between. The CDR3 runs 14 residues. Germline assignment: CDR1 LNHDA and CDR2 SQIVND (reference sequence). The CDR3 loop is CASSIARDEAQQYF. CDR3 nucleotide sequence: TGTGCCAGTAGTATAGCCCGGGACGAGGCCCAGCAGTACTTC. Based on the CDR3 plus reference TRBV19 and TRBJ2-7, the full variable domain is DGGITQSPKYLFRKEGQNVTLSCEQNLNHDAMYWYRQDPGQGLRLIYYSQIVNDFQKGDIAEGYSVSREKKESFPLTVTSAQKNPTAFYLCASSIARDEAQQYFGPGTRLTVT.

The rearrangement joins TRBV18 to TRBJ2-1, with D possibly TRBD1 on 6 matching bases. The CDR3 length is 12 residues. Trimming left V 6 bases short and J 12 bases short, with 15 bases between. Germline V gene lookup returns CDR1 KGHSH and CDR2 LQKENI. CDR3 coding DNA: TGTGCCAGCTCGTCGGAACAGGGCTTGCAGTTCTTC. It is translated as CASSSEQGLQFF. Complete variable domain (other parts from reference TRBV18 and TRBJ2-1): NAGVMQNPRHLVRRRGQEARLRCSPMKGHSHVYWYRQLPEEGLKFMVYLQKENIIDESGMPKERFSAEFPKEGPSILRIQQVVRGDSAAYFCASSSEQGLQFFGPGTRLTVL.

The gene calls are TRBV5-4 and TRBJ1-2, with 7 bases that match TRBD1. J lost 5 bases, V lost 4 bases, and 5 bases had no gene match. CDR1 and CDR2 (germline): SGHNT, YYREEE (reference sequence). The CDR3 extends over 13 amino acids. CDR3 amino acids: CASSIGTVYGYTF. CDR3 bases: TGTGCCAGCAGCATTGGGACAGTTTATGGCTACACCTTC.

This clone was seen once. This chain uses TRBV14 with TRBJ2-1; D assignment may be TRBD1 or TRBD2 (6 bases each). The CDR3 is 15 amino acids. V was cut by 3 bases and J by 0 bases, with 9 bases left in between. Germline-derived CDR1 and CDR2 are SGHDN and FVKESK. Written as DNA, the CDR3 is TGTGCCAGCAGCCAGAAGGGGGGCTCCTACAATGAGCAGTTCTTC. It codes for CASSQKGGSYNEQFF.

This chain links TRBV15 with TRBJ1-5, with D uncertain. V lost 4 bases and J 5 bases, leaving 12 bases between the germline ends. Germline V gene sequence: CDR1 LNHNV, CDR2 YYDKDF (reference sequence). The CDR3 spans 14 residues. In nucleotides, the CDR3 is TGTGCCACCAGCACCGCCCGGGGTTATCAGCCCCAGCATTTT. This codes for CATSTARGYQPQHF.

CDR3 nucleotides: TGTGCCAGCAGCTTTACAGGGCCAACCACTGAAGCTTTCTTT. Translating it yields CASSFTGPTTEAFF. The rearrangement joins TRBV5-8 to TRBJ1-1, with TRBD1 as a possible D gene (6 bases). The V gene lost 2 bases and the J gene lost 4 bases, with 12 bases spanning the gap. This CDR3 has 14 amino acids. CDR1 and CDR2 from the germline V gene are SGHTS and YDEGEE.

To note about this clone: In the same sample, other DNA sequences code for this CDR3. This chain joins TRBV27 and TRBJ2-7, with D tentatively TRBD1 (6 bases). Per germline, CDR1 MNHEY and CDR2 SMNVEV (reference sequence). This CDR3 spans 14 amino acids. Trimming took 2 bases from V and 7 from J, leaving 15 bases between them. CDR3 coding DNA: TGTGCCAGCAGTTTAAGGGGGACCTTCTATGAGCAGTACTTC. Translation: CASSLRGTFYEQYF.

The chain employs TRBV7-9 and TRBJ2-3; D might be TRBD2 (6 bases). The CDR3 consists of 15 residues. V dropped 5 bases and J dropped 5 bases, with 17 bases sitting between them. From germline, CDR1 is SEHNR and CDR2 FQNEAQ (reference sequence). The DNA for the CDR3 is TGTGCCAGCAGCCCCGGGACTGGCCCTGGAGATACGCAGTATTTT. Amino acids: CASSPGTGPGDTQYF. Full variable domain (remainder filled in from reference TRBV7-9 and TRBJ2-3): DTGVSQNPRHKITKRGQNVTFRCDPISEHNRLYWYRQTLGQGPEFLTYFQNEAQLEKSRLLSDRFSAERPKGSFSTLEIQRTEQGDSAMYLCASSPGTGPGDTQYFGPGTRLTVL.

The CDR3 DNA is TGTGCCAGCAGCCCGGTTCGGGGGCAAGAGACCCAGTACTTC. Its translation: CASSPVRGQETQYF. The rearrangement joins TRBV27 to TRBJ2-5, with D possibly matching TRBD2 (6 bases). The V and J ends lost 6 bases and 2 bases respectively, with 13 bases between them. This CDR3 contains 14 residues. CDR1 and CDR2 from the germline V gene are MNHEY and SMNVEV (reference sequence).